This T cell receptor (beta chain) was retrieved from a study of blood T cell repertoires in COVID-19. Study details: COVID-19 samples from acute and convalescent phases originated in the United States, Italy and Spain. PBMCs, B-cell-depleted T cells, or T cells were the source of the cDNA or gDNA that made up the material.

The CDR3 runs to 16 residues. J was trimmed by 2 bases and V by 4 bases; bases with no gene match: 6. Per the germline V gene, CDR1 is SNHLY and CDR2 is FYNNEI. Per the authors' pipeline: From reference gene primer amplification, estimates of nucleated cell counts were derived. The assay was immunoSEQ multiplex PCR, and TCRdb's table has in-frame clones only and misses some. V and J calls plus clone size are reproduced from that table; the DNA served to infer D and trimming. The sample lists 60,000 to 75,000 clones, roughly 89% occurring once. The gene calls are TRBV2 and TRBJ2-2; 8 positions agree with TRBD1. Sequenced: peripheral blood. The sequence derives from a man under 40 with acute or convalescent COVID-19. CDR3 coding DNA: TGTGCCAGCAGTGTCGGGACAGGCGCCAACACCGGGGAGCTGTTTTTT. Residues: CASSVGTGANTGELFF.